This T cell receptor (beta chain) was obtained from a study of T cell responses to AZD1222 COVID-19 vaccine. On this clone: Antigen unknown.

The protocol was immunoSEQ multiplex PCR, while the TCRdb copy is restricted to in-frame clones and leaves out a portion. This table holds roughly 150,000 clones, 80% to 95% found once. Trimming cost V 6 bases and J 1 base, with 9 bases left between them. Germline V gene sequence: CDR1 LGHDT, CDR2 YNNKEL (reference sequence). This CDR3 contains 13 residues. Study results and caveats: Unmutated variant regions reportedly attract nearly half of all spike-specific TCRs. Donors were mostly white British, more females; clonal diversity possibly underestimated.

The origin of this receptor is an adult in good health. V usage is TRBV3-1 (or the pseudogene TRBV3-2) and J usage is TRBJ2-5; D not certain. The sequencing used peripheral blood, collected on day 0 of AZD1222 vaccination. The chain's CDR3 is CASSLYSQETQYF. CDR3 nucleotide sequence: TGTGCCAGCAGTCTCTACTCCCAAGAGACCCAGTACTTC.